This T cell receptor (beta chain) was sequenced during a study of blood T cell repertoires in COVID-19. Study-wide context: Donors in the United States, Italy and Spain gave samples during acute or convalescent COVID-19.

How the authors handled the data: Reference gene primers were amplified, and this amplification served to estimate nucleated cell counts. Profiling relied on immunoSEQ multiplex PCR, and the TCRdb table lists in-frame clones only, not all of them. V and J calls plus clone size are reproduced from that table; the DNA served to infer D and trimming. The repertoire holds fewer than 250,000 clones, with under 90% as singletons. Germline V gene lookup returns CDR1 LGHNA and CDR2 YNFKEQ. Germline trimming cut 4 bases from V and 6 bases from J; bases unmatched to any gene: 7. The CDR3 is 15 amino acids. The clonotype originates from a woman aged 50 to 65 with acute COVID-19. Sequencing was performed on PBMCs or T cells enriched from blood (not recorded which). The rearrangement uses TRBV4-2 and TRBJ2-3; 10 nucleotides line up with TRBD1. The CDR3 DNA reads as TGTGCCAGCAGCCCTAGCGACAGGGGGCCCGATACGCAGTATTTT. This gives the protein CASSPSDRGPDTQYF.